A single sample is the source of the 15 T cell receptor beta chains below, sequenced in a study of T cell repertoires in cytomegalovirus infection. Their antigens remain unidentified. TCRdb itself ran the reads through MiXCR, one entry per CDR3 protein. The data contain approximately 1,000,000 distinct CDR3 sequences, around 30% of them singletons. The sample in question was cultured CD8+ T cells from PBMCs, obtained from culture after CMV antigen stimulation. The receptor source for this set is a human donor in good health (CMV status not recorded). Some clones in this sample may be carry-over from other donors' samples.

The V and J genes are TRBV11-2 and TRBJ1-4; 9 bases agree with TRBD1. The CDR3 consists of 20 residues. The junction had 17 bases not matched to a gene; V was cut back by 0 bases and J by 6 bases. Germline V gene sequence: CDR1 SGHAT, CDR2 FQNNGV. CDR3 coding DNA: TGTGCCAGCAGCTTAGATATCCAAACAGGGGGCGCGGATTGGCATGAAAAACTGTTTTTT. It is translated as CASSLDIQTGGADWHEKLFF.

This clonotype occurred a few times. CDR3 loop: CATSDLRQGVNTGELFF. The CDR3 bases are TGTGCCACCAGTGATCTAAGACAGGGAGTGAACACCGGGGAGCTGTTTTTT. The rearrangement uses TRBV24-1 and TRBJ2-2; 7 bases are shared with TRBD1. CDR3 length: 17 amino acids. The V gene end was trimmed by 3 bases and the J gene end by 1 base; junction bases not matched to a gene: 7. Germline V gene sequence: CDR1 KGHDR, CDR2 SFDVKD.

This clonotype has only a few counts. The chain is built from TRBV11-1 and TRBJ2-3; 8 bases match TRBD2. The junction had 8 bases not matched to a gene; V was cut back by 0 bases and J by 0 bases. This CDR3 has 18 residues. CDR1 and CDR2 (germline): SGHAT, FQDESV (reference sequence). The CDR3 DNA is TGTGCCAGCAGCTTAGCAGCGGGGGTGTTCCCTAGCACAGATACGCAGTATTTT. This gives the protein CASSLAAGVFPSTDTQYF. The full variable domain, completed using reference TRBV11-1 and TRBJ2-3, is EAEVAQSPRYKITEKSQAVAFWCDPISGHATLYWYRQILGQGPELLVQFQDESVVDDSQLPKDRFSAERLKGVDSTLKIQPAELGDSAMYLCASSLAAGVFPSTDTQYFGPGTRLTVL.

A few counts support this clonotype. CDR3 sequence reads: CATDESHEQYF. CDR3 sequence (DNA): TGTGCCACCGATGAGTCCCACGAGCAGTACTTC. The chain links TRBV6-1 to TRBJ2-7; unclear D gene. The V gene's germline CDR1 is MNHNS and CDR2 SASEGT. V lost 10 bases and J lost 5, with 12 bases in between. This CDR3 region has 11 residues.

The table lists this clonotype with many counts. J is TRBJ2-3 and V is TRBV7-2; 7 bases align to TRBD2. CDR1 and CDR2 from the germline V gene are SGHTA and FQGNSA. After removal of 0 bases from V and 2 bases from J, the junction contained 8 bases not matched to a gene. The CDR3 consists of 17 residues. In nucleotides, the CDR3 is TGTGCCAGCAGCTTAGCGTTGCGGGGGATATACACAGATACGCAGTATTTT. Translation: CASSLALRGIYTDTQYF.

This clonotype showed up many times. J is TRBJ1-1 and V is TRBV7-9; weak D call: TRBD1 (5 bases). Germline V gene sequence: CDR1 SEHNR, CDR2 FQNEAQ (reference sequence). CDR3 length: 13 residues. Trimming cost V 2 bases and J 5 bases, with 9 bases left between them. The CDR3 spells CASSLPGATEAFF. CDR3 sequence (DNA): TGTGCCAGCAGCTTACCTGGGGCGACTGAAGCTTTCTTT.

This chain joins TRBV4-1 and TRBJ2-3; a weak D match, TRBD2 (6 bases). The ends were cut back, 4 bases at V and 2 bases at J, with 13 bases in the middle. The CDR3 length is 15 residues. CDR1 is MGHRA, CDR2 YSYEKL, per germline. The CDR3 sequence: CASSPYRRDTDTQYF. The CDR3 bases are TGCGCCAGCAGCCCTTATCGGCGGGACACAGATACGCAGTATTTT.

The rearrangement joins TRBV14 to TRBJ2-5; D possibly uses TRBD1 or TRBD2 (7 bases each). The V end was cut by 5 bases, the J end by 5 bases, with 18 bases between. CDR1 is SGHDN and CDR2 is FVKESK in the germline V gene. The CDR3 has 15 residues. CDR3 loop: CASSKRDSLIETQYF. CDR3 nucleotides: TGTGCCAGCAGCAAGCGGGACAGCTTAATCGAGACCCAGTACTTC.

This clonotype was counted only a few times. V is TRBV5-6 and J is TRBJ1-1, with 7 bases aligning to TRBD1. CDR1 is SGHDT and CDR2 is YYEEEE in the germline V gene. The CDR3 sequence is 15 residues long. With 3 bases clipped from V and 5 bases from J, the junction kept 10 bases outside the gene matches. CDR3 DNA sequence: TGTGCCAGCAGCTACCCTGAAACAGGGGATACTGAAGCTTTCTTT. This translates into CASSYPETGDTEAFF.

This clonotype was recorded only once. The chain joins TRBV4-3 to TRBJ2-1; 12 bases match TRBD2. The CDR3 loop spans 16 amino acids. With V trimmed by 7 bases and J by 7 bases, 11 bases remained unmatched. Germline V gene data show CDR1 as LGHNA and CDR2 as YSLEER. The CDR3 coding sequence is TGCGCCAGCAACTTTAGACTAGCGGGGGTTGGGAATGAGCAGTTCTTC. It translates to CASNFRLAGVGNEQFF.

CDR3 amino acids: CASTGKDYATDTQYF. As DNA, the CDR3 is TGCGCCAGCACGGGGAAGGACTATGCCACAGATACGCAGTATTTT. V gene TRBV5-1 combines with J gene TRBJ2-3; D possibly corresponds to TRBD2 (6 bases). This CDR3 is 15 amino acids long. V was clipped by 6 bases and J by 2 bases, with 16 bases between them. Germline-derived CDR1 and CDR2 are SGHRS and YFSETQ.

The V gene is TRBV19, the J gene TRBJ2-7; D unresolved. The CDR3 runs to 13 residues. Trimming removed 1 base at V and 1 base at J, with 5 bases between. Germline CDR1 LNHDA, CDR2 SQIVND (reference sequence). CDR3: CASSIGDSYEQYF. Written as DNA, the CDR3 is TGTGCCAGTAGTATAGGAGATTCCTACGAGCAGTACTTC.

This clonotype was picked up one time. The chain recombines TRBV2 with TRBJ1-2; a weak D match, TRBD1 (6 bases). V lost 0 bases and J lost 4, with 15 bases in between. The CDR3 is 16 amino acids. Germline CDR1 reads SNHLY; CDR2 reads FYNNEI. As DNA, the CDR3 is TGTGCCAGCAGTGAAGCCGGGTCGGGGGGGCTCTATGGCTACACCTTC. This encodes CASSEAGSGGLYGYTF.

This clonotype appeared a few times. This sequence joins TRBV20-1 and TRBJ1-1; D not certain. Trimming shortened V by 3 bases and J by 2 bases, and 10 bases separated the two germline ends. CDR3 length equals 13 residues. Germline V gene sequence: CDR1 DFQATT, CDR2 SNEGSKA (reference sequence). CDR3 in DNA: TGCAGTGCTAGCGACGGAAAAAACACTGAAGCTTTCTTT. It is translated as CSASDGKNTEAFF.

This clonotype was counted between two and nine times. This chain connects TRBV10-3 to TRBJ1-2, with D maybe TRBD1 (6 bases). Trimming removed 7 bases at V and 6 bases at J, with 15 bases between. This CDR3 comprises 13 residues. In germline, CDR1 is ENHRY, CDR2 SYGVKD. The CDR3 here is CAITSGVLDGYTF. The DNA of the CDR3 is TGTGCCATCACTTCAGGGGTGTTGGATGGCTACACCTTC.